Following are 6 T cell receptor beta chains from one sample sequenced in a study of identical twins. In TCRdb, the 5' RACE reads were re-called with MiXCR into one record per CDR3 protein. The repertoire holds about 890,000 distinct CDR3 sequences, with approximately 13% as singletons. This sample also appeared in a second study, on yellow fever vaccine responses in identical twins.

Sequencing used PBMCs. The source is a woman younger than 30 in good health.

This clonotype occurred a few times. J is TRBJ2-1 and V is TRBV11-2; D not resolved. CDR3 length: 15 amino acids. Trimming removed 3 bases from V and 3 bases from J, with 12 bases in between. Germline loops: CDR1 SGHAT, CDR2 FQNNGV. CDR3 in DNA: TGTGCCAGCAGCTTTCTTGGGGTTCTCTACAATGAGCAGTTCTTC. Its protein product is CASSFLGVLYNEQFF. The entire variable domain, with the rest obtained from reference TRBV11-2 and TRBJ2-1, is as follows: EAGVAQSPRYKIIEKRQSVAFWCNPISGHATLYWYQQILGQGPKLLIQFQNNGVVDDSQLPKDRFSAERLKGVDSTLKIQPAKLEDSAVYLCASSFLGVLYNEQFFGPGTRLTVL.

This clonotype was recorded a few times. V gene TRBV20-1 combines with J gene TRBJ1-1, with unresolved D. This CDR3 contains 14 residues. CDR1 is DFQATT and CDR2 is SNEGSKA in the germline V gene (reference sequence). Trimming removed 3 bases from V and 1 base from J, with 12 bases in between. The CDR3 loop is CSARFGQANTEAFF. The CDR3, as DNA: TGCAGTGCTAGGTTCGGGCAGGCGAACACTGAAGCTTTCTTT.

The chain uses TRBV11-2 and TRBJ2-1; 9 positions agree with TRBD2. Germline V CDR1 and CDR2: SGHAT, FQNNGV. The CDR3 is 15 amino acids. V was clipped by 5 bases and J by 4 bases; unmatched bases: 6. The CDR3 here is CASSKLAGMYNEQFF. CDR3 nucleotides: TGTGCCAGCAGCAAACTAGCGGGTATGTACAATGAGCAGTTCTTC.

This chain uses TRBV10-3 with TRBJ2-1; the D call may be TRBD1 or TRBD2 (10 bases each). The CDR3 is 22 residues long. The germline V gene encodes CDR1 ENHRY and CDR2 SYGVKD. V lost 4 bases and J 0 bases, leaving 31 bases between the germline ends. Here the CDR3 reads CAISGPRDRGPTSGNSYNEQFF. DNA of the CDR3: TGTGCCATCAGTGGACCCCGGGACAGGGGACCTACTAGCGGGAACTCCTACAATGAGCAGTTCTTC.

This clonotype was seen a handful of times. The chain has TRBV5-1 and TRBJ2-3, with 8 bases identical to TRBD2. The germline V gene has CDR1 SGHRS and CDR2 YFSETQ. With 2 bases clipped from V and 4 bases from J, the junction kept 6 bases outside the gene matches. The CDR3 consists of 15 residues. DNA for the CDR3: TGCGCCAGCAGCTTTAGCGGGGTCAGCGCAGATACGCAGTATTTT. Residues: CASSFSGVSADTQYF.

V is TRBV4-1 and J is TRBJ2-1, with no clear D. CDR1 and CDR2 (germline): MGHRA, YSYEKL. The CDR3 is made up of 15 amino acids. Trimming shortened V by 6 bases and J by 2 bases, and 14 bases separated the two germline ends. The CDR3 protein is CASRGPDMAYNEQFF. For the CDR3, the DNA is TGCGCCAGCAGGGGTCCAGATATGGCCTACAATGAGCAGTTCTTC.